This T cell receptor (beta chain) comes out of a study of CD8 T cells in Susac syndrome. Findings of the study overall: The study recognized that the number of individuals in its TCR sequencing and HLA analysis was relatively small.

CDR3 size: 15 residues. Germline CDR1 DFQATT, CDR2 SNEGSKA (reference sequence). Sequencing targeted TCR beta in blood CD8+ and CD4+ T cells. Random hexamers were used to reverse transcribe roughly 0.5 to 1 ug of RNA. TCRdb analysed the immunoSEQ multiplex PCR reads with MiXCR anew, one entry per CDR3 protein. The table includes approximately 57,000 distinct CDR3 sequences, 95% detected once. With regard to this clonotype: Its antigen remains unknown.

The sequenced sample consisted of CD8+ T cells from PBMCs. The genes are TRBV20-1 and TRBJ1-1, with D possibly being TRBD1 (5 bases). The sequence derives from a human donor with Susac syndrome. The CDR3: CSVLGGASFGTEAFF. The CDR3 DNA sequence: TGCAGCGTTTTGGGAGGGGCCTCTTTTGGCACTGAAGCTTTCTTT.